A single sample is the source of the 26 T cell receptor beta chains below, sequenced in a study of beta chain features in type 1 diabetes. Study findings and constraints: People with Type 1 diabetes carried modestly yet significantly shorter TCRB CDR3s in all four CD4+ subsets.

All of the isolated RNA was reverse transcribed, so expressed TCRB transcripts were sequenced. The assay was immunoSEQ multiplex PCR, and TCRdb's table has in-frame clones only and misses some. The data hold 65,000 to 85,000 clones, with 45% to 50% observed a single time. Their specific antigens are unknown. Sample: central memory CD4+ T cells from blood. Receptor source: a man aged 30 to 45 with type 1 diabetes.

The V call is TRBV5-1, the J call TRBJ2-5; 8 nucleotides agree with TRBD1. The trim removed 4 bases at V and 5 bases at J, leaving 16 bases unmatched. In germline, CDR1 is SGHRS, CDR2 YFSETQ. This CDR3 has 17 residues. The CDR3 DNA is TGCGCCAGCAGCGTCGGACAGGGAAGAGGGGACAGGGAGACCCAGTACTTC. Protein sequence: CASSVGQGRGDRETQYF.

This rearrangement joins TRBV21-1 to TRBJ1-5; the table calls TRBD1, which could not be checked here. TRBV21-1 is a pseudogene. The CDR3 is 17 residues long. The CDR3 protein is CASSKARRGRSNQPQHF. In DNA form, the CDR3 reads TGTGCCAGCAGCAAAGCGCGTAGGGGTCGTAGCAATCAGCCCCAGCATTTT.

The chain links TRBV5-4 to TRBJ1-2, with D perhaps TRBD1 (6 bases). Germline CDR1 reads SGHNT; CDR2 reads YYREEE (reference sequence). This CDR3 contains 14 residues. Trimming pared 0 bases from V and 4 bases from J, leaving 10 bases between. This CDR3 is CASSLASRGYGYTF. The CDR3 DNA is TGTGCCAGCAGCTTGGCCTCCAGGGGCTATGGCTACACCTTC.

This clone was observed a single time. This CDR3 is also generated by other DNA sequences in the sample. The chain is built from TRBV2 and TRBJ1-5; D uncertain. The germline gives CDR1 SNHLY, CDR2 FYNNEI. The V end lost 3 bases, the J end lost 4 bases, and 4 bases lay between the germline ends. This CDR3 contains 12 residues. This CDR3 is CASSDPNQPQHF. The CDR3 nucleotides are TGTGCCAGCAGTGACCCGAATCAGCCCCAGCATTTT. The entire variable domain, with the rest obtained from reference TRBV2 and TRBJ1-5, is as follows: EPEVTQTPSHQVTQMGQEVILRCVPISNHLYFYWYRQILGQKVEFLVSFYNNEISEKSEIFDDQFSVERPDGSNFTLKIRSTKLEDSAMYFCASSDPNQPQHFGDGTRLSIL.

This chain links TRBV6-6 with TRBJ2-5; TRBD1 agrees at 9 bases. Germline CDR1 and CDR2: MNHNY and SVGAGI (reference sequence). J lost 3 bases, V lost 4 bases, and 3 bases had no gene match. This CDR3 has 14 residues. The CDR3 loop is CASSLGDREETQYF. DNA of the CDR3: TGTGCCAGCAGTTTGGGGGACAGGGAAGAGACCCAGTACTTC.

This chain uses TRBV29-1 with TRBJ1-5; tentative D call: TRBD1 (5 bases). Germline V CDR1 and CDR2: SQVTM, ANQGSEA. The V end was cut by 6 bases, the J end by 2 bases, with 17 bases between. The CDR3 runs 15 residues. CDR3 sequence (DNA): TGCAGCGTCTCTGGAGCGGGGACCGGCAATCAGCCCCAGCATTTT. This codes for CSVSGAGTGNQPQHF.

There are a few counts of this clone. This chain links TRBV7-9 with TRBJ2-2; the match to TRBD1 covers 7 bases. The CDR3 totals 17 residues. CDR1 and CDR2 from the germline V gene are SEHNR and FQNEAQ (reference sequence). V gave up 2 bases and J gave up 4 bases; unmatched junction bases: 10. DNA of the CDR3: TGTGCCAGCAGCTTAATGGCCAATTCAGGGGGCACCGGGGAGCTGTTTTTT. It encodes CASSLMANSGGTGELFF.

This chain links TRBV2 with TRBJ1-3; a weak D match, TRBD1 (6 bases). CDR1 is SNHLY and CDR2 is FYNNEI in the germline V gene. The CDR3 runs 15 residues. V lost 7 bases to trimming and J lost 8 bases, with 21 bases between them. DNA of the CDR3: TGTGCCAGCACCCGGGGTCAGGGGTTTGGGGACACCATATATTTT. Amino acids: CASTRGQGFGDTIYF.

V usage is TRBV6-1 and J usage is TRBJ1-2; D unclear. The CDR3 spans 13 residues. Germline V gene lookup returns CDR1 MNHNS and CDR2 SASEGT. With 0 bases removed from V and 4 bases from J, the gap between germline ends came to 6 bases. The CDR3 DNA follows: TGTGCCAGCAGTGAAGCGGGAGGCTATGGCTACACCTTC. Translation: CASSEAGGYGYTF.

There are a few counts of this clone. The chain combines TRBV5-4 with TRBJ2-5; 8 bases fit TRBD1. This CDR3 is 14 amino acids long. V was pared by 4 bases and J by 5 bases, with 7 bases of the junction left unmatched. Per germline, CDR1 SGHNT and CDR2 YYREEE (reference sequence). DNA for the CDR3: TGTGCCAGCAGCGGGCAGGGGGCGGGGGAGACCCAGTACTTC. This sequence encodes CASSGQGAGETQYF. The complete variable domain, with remaining parts taken from reference TRBV5-4 and TRBJ2-5, reads ETGVTQSPTHLIKTRGQQVTLRCSSQSGHNTVSWYQQALGQGPQFIFQYYREEENGRGNFPPRFSGLQFPNYSSELNVNALELDDSALYLCASSGQGAGETQYFGPGTRLLVL.

This rearrangement joins TRBV30 to TRBJ1-1; possible D gene TRBD1, 6 bases. Germline CDR1 and CDR2: GTSNPN and SVGIG (reference sequence). The CDR3 sequence is 13 residues long. V lost 8 bases and J lost 1, with 14 bases in between. CDR3 protein: CAVRGGQNTEAFF. CDR3 in DNA: TGTGCCGTTCGGGGGGGACAGAACACTGAAGCTTTCTTT.

This chain joins TRBV29-1 and TRBJ2-5; 8 bases are shared with TRBD2. CDR3 length: 16 residues. J lost 5 bases, V lost 4 bases, and 15 bases had no gene match. Germline CDR1 reads SQVTM; CDR2 reads ANQGSEA. CDR3 sequence: CSVGLLGGAKAETQYF. The CDR3 DNA reads as TGCAGCGTTGGATTACTCGGGGGGGCCAAGGCCGAGACCCAGTACTTC.

The chain employs TRBV5-1 and TRBJ1-1; D is perhaps TRBD1 (6 bases). V lost 0 bases and J lost 4, with 13 bases in between. Looked up from germline, CDR1 is SGHRS and CDR2 is YFSETQ. CDR3 length: 15 residues. CDR3 bases: TGCGCCAGCAGCTTGGCCCCAGGGGCGATCACTGAAGCTTTCTTT. As protein: CASSLAPGAITEAFF.

The chain has TRBV5-1 and TRBJ2-2, with 7 bases matching TRBD1. CDR3 length equals 15 residues. V lost 7 bases and J lost 1; bases outside the gene matches: 7. Germline loops: CDR1 SGHRS, CDR2 YFSETQ. This CDR3 is CASHTGTVNTGELFF. The CDR3 region has the DNA TGCGCCAGCCATACCGGGACAGTGAACACCGGGGAGCTGTTTTTT.

This chain links TRBV7-9 with TRBJ1-4, with D perhaps TRBD1 (6 bases). The V gene's germline CDR1 is SEHNR and CDR2 FQNEAQ (reference sequence). The CDR3 has 14 amino acids. The V end was cut by 4 bases, the J end by 7 bases, with 13 bases between. The CDR3 DNA sequence: TGTGCCAGCAGCTCAAGACAGGTTTCTGAAAAACTGTTTTTT. Its protein product is CASSSRQVSEKLFF.

V gene TRBV2 combines with J gene TRBJ2-5; 8 bases fit TRBD1. The length of the CDR3 is 13 residues. The germline CDR1 and CDR2 sequences are SNHLY and FYNNEI. The J segment lost 5 bases and the V segment lost 6 bases, leaving 5 bases of the junction unmatched. CDR3 in amino acids: CASSRRTGETQYF. The CDR3 region has the DNA TGTGCCAGCAGCCGCAGGACAGGGGAGACCCAGTACTTC. Variable domain in full (rest from reference TRBV2 and TRBJ2-5): EPEVTQTPSHQVTQMGQEVILRCVPISNHLYFYWYRQILGQKVEFLVSFYNNEISEKSEIFDDQFSVERPDGSNFTLKIRSTKLEDSAMYFCASSRRTGETQYFGPGTRLLVL.

This chain's CDR3 is CATSTSTGTDGYTF. The CDR3 nucleotides read TGTGCCACCAGCACCTCGACAGGGACGGATGGCTACACCTTC. The genes are TRBV15 and TRBJ1-2; TRBD1 aligns across 7 bases. V lost 4 bases to trimming and J lost 6 bases; unmatched junction nucleotides: 8. Germline V gives CDR1 LNHNV, CDR2 YYDKDF (reference sequence). CDR3 length: 14 amino acids. Combining the CDR3 with reference TRBV15 and TRBJ1-2 gives the whole variable domain DAMVIQNPRYQVTQFGKPVTLSCSQTLNHNVMYWYQQKSSQAPKLLFHYYDKDFNNEADTPDNFQSRRPNTSFCFLDIRSPGLGDTAMYLCATSTSTGTDGYTFGSGTRLTVV.

The chain recombines TRBV6-1 with TRBJ2-1; 12 bases are shared with TRBD2. The germline V gene has CDR1 MNHNS and CDR2 SASEGT. The length of the CDR3 is 15 residues. V gave up 7 bases and J gave up 5 bases; unmatched junction bases: 6. The CDR3: CASIKGLAGDNEQFF. CDR3 coding DNA: TGTGCCAGCATCAAGGGACTAGCGGGTGACAATGAGCAGTTCTTC.

This clone was seen only a few times. The chain is built from TRBV5-4 and TRBJ2-1; 10 nucleotides agree with TRBD2. The CDR3 totals 15 residues. Germline-derived CDR1 and CDR2 are SGHNT and YYREEE (reference sequence). Losses at the gene ends were 3 bases for V and 4 bases for J; bases not matched to a gene: 4. The CDR3 DNA reads as TGTGCCAGCAGCTCCTTGACTAGCGGGTACAATGAGCAGTTCTTC. It is translated as CASSSLTSGYNEQFF.

The rearrangement uses TRBV15 and TRBJ2-3; the match to TRBD1 covers 7 bases. The CDR3 has 16 residues. V shed 0 bases and J 2 bases; nucleotides not matched to a gene: 5. Germline CDR1 reads LNHNV; CDR2 reads YYDKDF (reference sequence). The CDR3 bases are TGTGCCACCAGCAGAGATCTACAGGGGATCACAGATACGCAGTATTTT. It encodes CATSRDLQGITDTQYF.

The chain carries TRBV15 and TRBJ1-3; perhaps TRBD1 as D (6 bases). CDR3 length equals 16 residues. Germline V gene lookup returns CDR1 LNHNV and CDR2 YYDKDF (reference sequence). The V end lost 0 bases, the J end lost 4 bases, and 13 bases lay between the germline ends. The CDR3 DNA reads TGTGCCACCAGCAGAGATACCAGGGGCACCGGAAACACCATATATTTT. It codes for CATSRDTRGTGNTIYF.

This chain joins TRBV18 and TRBJ2-2; D call uncertain. From germline, CDR1 is KGHSH and CDR2 LQKENI. The CDR3 covers 17 residues. The V gene lost 1 base and the J gene lost 4 bases, with 16 bases spanning the gap. The CDR3 nucleotides are TGTGCCAGCTCACCACTCCTAAGCGACCCTCCCACCGGGGAGCTGTTTTTT. It yields the protein CASSPLLSDPPTGELFF.

The V and J genes are TRBV14 and TRBJ2-1; D gene ambiguous. CDR3 length: 13 amino acids. Germline CDR1 is SGHDN and CDR2 is FVKESK. V lost 0 bases to trimming and J lost 9 bases, with 9 bases between them. For the CDR3, the DNA is TGTGCCAGCAGCCAAGAGGGCCCGAGTGAGCAGTTCTTC. Translating it yields CASSQEGPSEQFF.

This chain uses TRBV2 with TRBJ2-1, with D possibly being TRBD1 (5 bases). V lost 6 bases, J lost 3 bases, and 15 bases lay in between. The CDR3 is made up of 15 amino acids. From germline, CDR1 is SNHLY and CDR2 FYNNEI. CDR3 amino acids: CASSKDSPLYNEQFF. CDR3 coding DNA: TGTGCCAGCAGCAAAGACAGCCCCCTCTACAATGAGCAGTTCTTC.

The chain uses TRBV19 and TRBJ2-7; 14 bases line up with TRBD2. This CDR3 contains 15 residues. The J segment lost 7 bases and the V segment lost 6 bases, leaving 8 bases of the junction unmatched. Germline V gene lookup returns CDR1 LNHDA and CDR2 SQIVND (reference sequence). Here the CDR3 DNA reads TGTGCCAGTAGCGGGACTAGCGGGAGAATTGGGGAGCAGTACTTC. Its translation is CASSGTSGRIGEQYF.

This clone was observed a handful of times. The chain links TRBV5-7 to TRBJ2-5; 8 bases fit TRBD1. TRBV5-7 is an ORF, with its function uncertain. CDR3 length: 15 residues. Trimming removed 1 base from V and 2 bases from J; junction bases left unmatched: 4. This chain's CDR3 is CASSLWDRSQETQYF. The CDR3 DNA follows: TGTGCCAGCAGCTTGTGGGACAGGTCACAAGAGACCCAGTACTTC.